This T cell receptor (beta chain) was recovered during a study of identical twins. Germline assignment: CDR1 SNHLY and CDR2 FYNNEI. The CDR3 length is 14 residues. Trimming pared 3 bases from V and 9 bases from J, leaving 17 bases between. Carrying unique molecular identifiers, the cDNA also gained a universal primer site through template switching. TCRdb re-called the 5' RACE reads with MiXCR, one entry per CDR3 protein. In the table there are some 250,000 distinct CDR3 sequences, about 13% of which are singletons. Study results and caveats: Out-of-frame TCR alpha sharing in monozygotic twins exceeded recombination model predictions.

This clonotype was counted only a few times. Its antigen is unidentified. These data were likewise used in another study, on yellow fever vaccine responses in identical twins. This second study says: Twins reportedly had a vaccine T cell response that seemed partly convergent, partly personalized.

This chain joins TRBV2 and TRBJ2-5, with D perhaps being TRBD1 or TRBD2 (6 bases each). The specimen sequenced was memory (CD45RO+) T cells sorted from blood. This receptor was obtained from a woman aged 18-29 years in good health. The CDR3 DNA sequence: TGTGCCAGCAGTGATGATGGGGGGCCGGGGTCCCAGTACTTC. Protein product: CASSDDGGPGSQYF.